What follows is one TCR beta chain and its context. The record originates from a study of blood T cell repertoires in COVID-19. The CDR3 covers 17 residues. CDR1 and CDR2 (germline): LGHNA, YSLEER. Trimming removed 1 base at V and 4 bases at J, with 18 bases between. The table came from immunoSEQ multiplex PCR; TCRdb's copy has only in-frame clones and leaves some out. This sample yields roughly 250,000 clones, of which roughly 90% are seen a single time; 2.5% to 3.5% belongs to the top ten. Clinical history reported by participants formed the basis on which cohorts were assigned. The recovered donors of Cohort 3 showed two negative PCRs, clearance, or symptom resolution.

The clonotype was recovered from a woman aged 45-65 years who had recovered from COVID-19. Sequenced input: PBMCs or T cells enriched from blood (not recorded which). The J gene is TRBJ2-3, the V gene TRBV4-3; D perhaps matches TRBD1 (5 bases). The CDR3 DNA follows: TGCGCCAGCAGCCAAGGGGGCGACCATATTGGTCCAGATACGCAGTATTTT. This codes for CASSQGGDHIGPDTQYF.